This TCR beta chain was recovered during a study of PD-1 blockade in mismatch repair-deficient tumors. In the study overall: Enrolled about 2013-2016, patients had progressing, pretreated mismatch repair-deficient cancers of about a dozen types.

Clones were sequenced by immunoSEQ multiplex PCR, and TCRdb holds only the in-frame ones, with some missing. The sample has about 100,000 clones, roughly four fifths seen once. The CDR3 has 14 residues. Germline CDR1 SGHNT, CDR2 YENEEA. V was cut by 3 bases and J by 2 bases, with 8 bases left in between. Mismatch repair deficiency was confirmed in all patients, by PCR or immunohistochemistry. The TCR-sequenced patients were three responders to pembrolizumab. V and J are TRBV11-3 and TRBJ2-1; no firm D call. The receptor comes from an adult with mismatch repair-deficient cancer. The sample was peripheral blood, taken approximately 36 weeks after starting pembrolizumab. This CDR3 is CASSFGLTYNEQFF. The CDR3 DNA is TGTGCCAGCAGCTTTGGGTTAACCTACAATGAGCAGTTCTTC.